This record concerns one TCR beta chain sequence. The antigen remains undetermined. Profiled with immunoSEQ multiplex PCR; TCRdb holds only in-frame clones, not every one. The table records a few hundred thousand clones, 90% of them present only once. This sample was included in a study of cytomegalovirus exposure and HLA in healthy donors. This CDR3 comprises 15 residues. Trimming took 5 bases from V and 7 from J; bases not matched to a gene: 9. The V gene's germline CDR1 is SGHAT and CDR2 FQNNGV. General study results and limits: Altogether, more than 150 TCR beta chains were recorded as cytomegalovirus-associated.

The V and J genes are TRBV11-2 and TRBJ1-4; 8 positions match TRBD1. The sequence came from a woman younger than 35 in good health and CMV-seronegative. The material sequenced was PBMCs. DNA for the CDR3: TGTGCCAGCAGCCCTCGGACAGGGAACGCTGAAAAACTGTTTTTT. Its protein is CASSPRTGNAEKLFF.